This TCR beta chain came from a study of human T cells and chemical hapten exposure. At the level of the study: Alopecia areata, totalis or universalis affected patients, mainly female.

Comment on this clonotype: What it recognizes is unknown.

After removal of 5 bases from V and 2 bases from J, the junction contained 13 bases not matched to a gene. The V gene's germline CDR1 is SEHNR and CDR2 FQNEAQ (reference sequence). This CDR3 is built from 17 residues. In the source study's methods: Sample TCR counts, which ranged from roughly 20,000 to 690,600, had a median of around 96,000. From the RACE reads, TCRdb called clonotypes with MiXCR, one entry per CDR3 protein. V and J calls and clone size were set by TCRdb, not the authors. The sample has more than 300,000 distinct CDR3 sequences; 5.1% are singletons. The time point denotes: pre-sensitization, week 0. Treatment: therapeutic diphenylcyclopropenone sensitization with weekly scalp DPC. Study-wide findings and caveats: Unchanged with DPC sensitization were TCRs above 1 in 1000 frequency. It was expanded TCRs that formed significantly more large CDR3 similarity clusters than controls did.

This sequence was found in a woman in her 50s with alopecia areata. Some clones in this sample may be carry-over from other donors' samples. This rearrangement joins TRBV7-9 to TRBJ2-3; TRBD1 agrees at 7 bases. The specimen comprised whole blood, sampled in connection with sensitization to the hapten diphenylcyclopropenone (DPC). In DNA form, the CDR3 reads TGTGCCAGCAGCCCAATCCTAAGTGGACAGGACACAGATACGCAGTATTTT. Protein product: CASSPILSGQDTDTQYF.